The 27 T cell receptor beta chains given below trace back to one sample, sequenced in a study of control samples from healthy donors and cancer patients. The method was immunoSEQ multiplex PCR; TCRdb's version includes in-frame clones alone and lacks a portion of them. The sample yields more than 110,000 clones, approximately 91% seen once. Sample: blood. The receptors derive from a woman aged 30 to 39 in good health.

V usage is TRBV2 and J usage is TRBJ1-2; D is unclear. V was cut by 0 bases and J by 4 bases, with 15 bases left in between. Germline lookup yields CDR1 SNHLY and CDR2 FYNNEI. This CDR3 contains 16 residues. The CDR3 DNA reads TGTGCCAGCAGTGAAGCCGGCCCGAAGGGTCGCTATGGCTACACCTTC. Its protein product is CASSEAGPKGRYGYTF.

This clone was picked up one time. The chain recombines TRBV19 with TRBJ2-2, with D perhaps matching TRBD1 or TRBD2 (5 bases each). The CDR3 extends over 15 amino acids. CDR1 is LNHDA, CDR2 SQIVND, per germline (reference sequence). V lost 2 bases to trimming and J lost 7 bases, with 14 bases between them. CDR3 in DNA: TGTGCCAGTAGTATACAAGGGGCGGGTGACGGGGAGCTGTTTTTT. Translating it yields CASSIQGAGDGELFF. The full variable domain, in which reference TRBV19 and TRBJ2-2 provide the parts outside the CDR3, is DGGITQSPKYLFRKEGQNVTLSCEQNLNHDAMYWYRQDPGQGLRLIYYSQIVNDFQKGDIAEGYSVSREKKESFPLTVTSAQKNPTAFYLCASSIQGAGDGELFFGEGSRLTVL.

This clone came up once. The chain combines TRBV29-1 with TRBJ1-4; no clear D. Germline V lookup: CDR1 SQVTM, CDR2 ANQGSEA. The CDR3 length is 11 residues. Trimming removed 4 bases from V and 3 bases from J, with 3 bases in between. The CDR3 is CSVAANEKLFF. The CDR3 region has the DNA TGCAGCGTTGCAGCTAATGAAAAACTGTTTTTT.

This clone was detected once. The chain employs TRBV19 and TRBJ1-5; the match to TRBD1 covers 9 bases. The length of the CDR3 is 16 residues. The germline gives CDR1 LNHDA, CDR2 SQIVND (reference sequence). The ends lost 3 bases at V and 9 bases at J; junction bases unmatched: 12. CDR3: CASSIPRGQGVRPQHF. The DNA for the CDR3 is TGTGCCAGTAGTATTCCGCGGGGACAGGGAGTGAGGCCCCAGCATTTT.

This chain uses TRBV6-5 with TRBJ1-1; perhaps TRBD1 as D (5 bases). The V gene's germline CDR1 is MNHEY and CDR2 SVGAGI. This CDR3 comprises 15 residues. V was shortened by 2 bases and J by 0 bases, with 10 bases between the two germline ends. Here the CDR3 reads CASSYRGRVNTEAFF. The CDR3 nucleotides read TGTGCCAGCAGTTACAGGGGCAGGGTGAACACTGAAGCTTTCTTT.

In nucleotides, the CDR3 is TGTGCCTGGGGAGCGGGAGGGGCCACGGAGACCCAGTACTTC. It encodes CAWGAGGATETQYF. The chain recombines TRBV30 with TRBJ2-5; the match to TRBD2 covers 10 bases. CDR1 is GTSNPN and CDR2 is SVGIG in the germline V gene (reference sequence). J gave up 5 bases and V 5 bases, and 8 bases lay outside the gene matches. This CDR3 contains 14 residues.

The chain couples TRBV18 to TRBJ1-4; 10 nucleotides match TRBD1. V lost 5 bases, J lost 6 bases, and 3 bases stayed unmatched. CDR1 and CDR2 from the germline V gene are KGHSH and LQKENI. This CDR3 region has 14 residues. The CDR3, as DNA: TGTGCCAGCTCAACCGGGACAGGGGATGAAAAACTGTTTTTT. It yields the protein CASSTGTGDEKLFF.

The chain combines TRBV11-2 with TRBJ2-1; D could derive from TRBD1 or TRBD2 (6 bases each). Germline V gene sequence: CDR1 SGHAT, CDR2 FQNNGV. V dropped 0 bases and J dropped 9 bases, with 12 bases sitting between them. The CDR3 spans 14 residues. The CDR3 region has the DNA TGTGCCAGCAGCTTAGATCCGGGGGCCGGTGAGCAGTTCTTC. Translation: CASSLDPGAGEQFF.

The rearrangement joins TRBV2 to TRBJ1-1; D gene ambiguous. Trimming took off 1 base at V and 2 bases at J, with 5 bases between the two ends. CDR3 length equals 13 residues. CDR1 and CDR2 (germline): SNHLY, FYNNEI. The CDR3 protein is CASSEDSNTEAFF. In DNA form, the CDR3 reads TGTGCCAGCAGTGAAGACAGCAACACTGAAGCTTTCTTT.

The chain is built from TRBV5-1 and TRBJ2-1, with TRBD1 matching over 8 bases. CDR1 and CDR2 from the germline V gene are SGHRS and YFSETQ. The CDR3 covers 14 residues. Trimming cost V 2 bases and J 4 bases; bases outside gene matches: 2. The CDR3 loop reads CASSLRQGYNEQFF. The CDR3 region has the DNA TGCGCCAGCAGCTTAAGACAGGGGTACAATGAGCAGTTCTTC.

The chain couples TRBV15 to TRBJ2-7, with D possibly TRBD1 on 6 matching bases. Germline values: CDR1 LNHNV, CDR2 YYDKDF (reference sequence). Trimming removed 2 bases at V and 6 bases at J, with 11 bases between. This CDR3 is built from 13 residues. CDR3 nucleotide sequence: TGTGCCACCAGCAGAACCGGGACAACCGAGCAGTACTTC. It specifies CATSRTGTTEQYF.

The CDR3 DNA sequence: TGTGCCAGCAGTGGGACAGGTGTCACTGAAGCTTTCTTT. Translation gives CASSGTGVTEAFF. The chain links TRBV2 to TRBJ1-1, with 7 bases that match TRBD1. Germline V gives CDR1 SNHLY, CDR2 FYNNEI. The CDR3 contains 13 residues. The trim removed 4 bases at V and 4 bases at J, leaving 3 bases unmatched.

The J gene is TRBJ1-2, the V gene TRBV3-1 (or the pseudogene TRBV3-2); D gene uncertain. The CDR3 extends over 15 amino acids. Deletions cut 6 bases from V and 0 bases from J, with 14 bases between. Germline loops: CDR1 LGHDT, CDR2 YNNKEL (reference sequence). CDR3 DNA sequence: TGTGCCAGCAGTCCGTGGATCCAAGCTAACTATGGCTACACCTTC. Its translation: CASSPWIQANYGYTF.

The rearrangement joins TRBV12-3 or TRBV12-4 to TRBJ2-1; maybe TRBD2 (5 bases). V lost 3 bases and J 4 bases, leaving 7 bases between the germline ends. The CDR3 runs to 13 residues. In nucleotides, the CDR3 is TGTGCCAGCAGTTTCACGGGGTACAATGAGCAGTTCTTC. Protein sequence: CASSFTGYNEQFF.

This clone was observed once. This chain's CDR3 is CARGVSSYNEQFF. DNA of the CDR3: TGTGCCAGGGGGGTCAGCTCCTACAATGAGCAGTTCTTC. The gene calls are TRBV2 and TRBJ2-1; D possibly matches TRBD1 or TRBD2 (5 bases each). The CDR3 is 13 amino acids. Trimming removed 9 bases from V and 0 bases from J, with 9 bases in between. Per germline, CDR1 SNHLY and CDR2 FYNNEI.

The rearrangement links TRBV5-1 to TRBJ1-1; the match to TRBD1 covers 9 bases. The CDR3 length is 16 residues. V trimming: 4 bases; J trimming: 0 bases; junction bases outside the gene matches: 7. Germline values: CDR1 SGHRS, CDR2 YFSETQ. In nucleotides, the CDR3 is TGCGCCAGCAGCCACGGACAGGGGATCTTGAACACTGAAGCTTTCTTT. This sequence encodes CASSHGQGILNTEAFF.

The chain has TRBV2 and TRBJ1-1, with a possible D match to TRBD1 (5 bases). Germline lookup yields CDR1 SNHLY and CDR2 FYNNEI. The CDR3 length is 12 residues. Trimming shortened V by 8 bases and J by 4 bases, and 11 bases separated the two germline ends. CDR3: CASSQGITEAFF. The CDR3 DNA is TGTGCCAGCTCGCAGGGCATCACTGAAGCTTTCTTT.

The V and J genes are TRBV29-1 and TRBJ1-1; the D is unclear. Trimming removed 5 bases at V and 0 bases at J, with 4 bases between. Per germline, CDR1 SQVTM and CDR2 ANQGSEA. This CDR3 comprises 11 residues. CDR3 sequence reads: CSVRMNTEAFF. CDR3 DNA: TGCAGCGTTCGTATGAACACTGAAGCTTTCTTT.

The chain combines TRBV2 with TRBJ2-5, with 13 bases that match TRBD2. The trim removed 6 bases at V and 1 base at J, leaving 5 bases unmatched. This CDR3 is 16 amino acids long. Germline CDR1 is SNHLY and CDR2 is FYNNEI. This CDR3 reads CASSPGTSGAQETQYF. Here the CDR3 DNA reads TGTGCCAGCAGCCCTGGGACTAGCGGGGCCCAAGAGACCCAGTACTTC.

This clone was detected once. The V gene is TRBV15, the J gene TRBJ2-1; 12 bases fit TRBD2. The ends lost 1 base at V and 7 bases at J; junction bases unmatched: 5. Germline V lookup: CDR1 LNHNV, CDR2 YYDKDF (reference sequence). This CDR3 is 16 amino acids long. CDR3 loop: CATSRASGRAANEQFF. Here the CDR3 DNA reads TGTGCCACCAGCAGAGCTAGCGGGAGGGCGGCAAATGAGCAGTTCTTC.

This clone was observed once. CDR3 nucleotide sequence: TGTGCCAGCAGCCCCCCGGGTAACAGTCAGCCCCAGCATTTT. Encoded protein: CASSPPGNSQPQHF. The chain couples TRBV3-1 (or the pseudogene TRBV3-2) to TRBJ1-5; D call uncertain. CDR1 LGHDT and CDR2 YNNKEL come from the germline V gene (reference sequence). V was pared by 4 bases and J by 6 bases, with 13 bases between. This CDR3 has 14 amino acids.

The chain joins TRBV18 to TRBJ1-2; 7 bases match TRBD1. Germline V CDR1 and CDR2: KGHSH, LQKENI. Trimming removed 3 bases from V and 8 bases from J; junction bases left unmatched: 6. The CDR3 loop spans 13 amino acids. CDR3 residues: CASSPGQFGGYTF. CDR3 nucleotide sequence: TGTGCCAGCTCACCGGGACAGTTCGGGGGCTACACCTTC.

The V and J genes are TRBV5-1 and TRBJ1-1; possible D gene TRBD1, 6 bases. The CDR3 is 16 amino acids. V was clipped by 0 bases and J by 5 bases, with 17 bases between them. The germline CDR1 and CDR2 sequences are SGHRS and YFSETQ. The CDR3: CASSLVTGREGTEAFF. Written as DNA, the CDR3 is TGCGCCAGCAGCTTGGTAACAGGGAGAGAGGGAACTGAAGCTTTCTTT.

V and J are TRBV6-5 and TRBJ1-4; 8 bases fit TRBD1. CDR1 and CDR2 (germline): MNHEY, SVGAGI. The CDR3 has 16 residues. The V gene end was trimmed by 0 bases and the J gene end by 7 bases; junction bases not matched to a gene: 7. The CDR3 sequence is CASSYSQGAGSEKLFF. The CDR3 bases are TGTGCCAGCAGTTACTCCCAGGGGGCCGGGAGTGAAAAACTGTTTTTT.

This chain joins TRBV3-1 (or the pseudogene TRBV3-2) and TRBJ1-5; D might be TRBD1 (5 bases). The CDR3 length is 15 residues. CDR1 is LGHDT and CDR2 is YNNKEL in the germline V gene (reference sequence). V was trimmed by 1 base and J by 0 bases, leaving 7 bases between them. In DNA form, the CDR3 reads TGTGCCAGCAGCCAAGGGACATATAGCAATCAGCCCCAGCATTTT. As protein: CASSQGTYSNQPQHF.

The chain couples TRBV10-2 to TRBJ2-1; weak D call: TRBD1 (6 bases). Germline lookup yields CDR1 WSHSY and CDR2 SAAADI. V was cut by 6 bases and J by 7 bases, with 16 bases left in between. CDR3 size: 14 residues. CDR3 sequence: CASRTSRGINEQFF. The CDR3 DNA is TGCGCCAGCAGAACCTCGAGGGGGATTAATGAGCAGTTCTTC.

The gene calls are TRBV4-1 and TRBJ1-2, with TRBD1 matching over 11 bases. Germline V gene lookup returns CDR1 MGHRA and CDR2 YSYEKL. V was pared by 5 bases and J by 7 bases, with 6 bases of the junction left unmatched. The CDR3 sequence is 14 residues long. The CDR3 spells CASSGQGALSGYTF. The DNA for the CDR3 is TGCGCCAGCAGCGGACAGGGGGCCCTGTCTGGCTACACCTTC.